This is a list of T cell receptor beta chains from one sample in a study of blood T cell repertoires in COVID-19. TCRdb keeps only in-frame clones here, not all; method: immunoSEQ multiplex PCR. The sample lists about 76,000 clones, roughly 87% occurring once. Material for sequencing was peripheral blood. All receptors derive from a man aged 25 to 40 with acute or convalescent COVID-19. Both conserved end residues are part of each CDR3. Fields, in order: CDR3 protein, CDR3 DNA, J gene, V gene, D gene, clone size. The D gene is left open where the match is weak. Only some rows state a clone size, as once, few, many or a class for expanded clones.

CDR3: CASSADIQETQYF
DNA: TGTGCCAGTAGCGCGGACATCCAAGAGACCCAGTACTTC
J: TRBJ2-5
V: TRBV19
D: -
size: many

CDR3: CASTHRGVSGANVLTF
DNA: TGTGCCAGCACCCACAGGGGGGTCTCTGGGGCCAACGTCCTGACTTTC
J: TRBJ2-6
V: TRBV7-9
D: TRBD1
size: few

CDR3: CASNSGETSTDTQYF
DNA: TGTGCCAGCAACTCCGGGGAAACCAGCACAGATACGCAGTATTTT
J: TRBJ2-3
V: TRBV9
D: -
size: -

CDR3: CASSSGKNIQYF
DNA: TGTGCCAGCTCTAGCGGCAAAAACATTCAGTACTTC
J: TRBJ2-4
V: TRBV12-3/TRBV12-4
D: TRBD2
size: -

CDR3: CASSTFEREKLFF
DNA: TGTGCCAGCAGCACCTTCGAGAGGGAAAAACTGTTTTTT
J: TRBJ1-4
V: TRBV7-9
D: -
size: -

CDR3: CSVEGLANTGELFF
DNA: TGCAGCGTTGAGGGACTAGCGAACACCGGGGAGCTGTTTTTT
J: TRBJ2-2
V: TRBV29-1
D: TRBD2
size: -

CDR3: CSATGIGGEKLFF
DNA: TGCAGCGCTACCGGGATCGGAGGGGAAAAACTGTTTTTT
J: TRBJ1-4
V: TRBV29-1
D: -
size: -

CDR3: CACSRAKFGVNHSPLHF
DNA: TGTGCCTGTAGCCGGGCGAAATTCGGGGTTAATCATTCACCCCTCCACTTT
J: TRBJ1-6
V: TRBV30
D: -
size: -

CDR3: CASSSTGTGSSLF
DNA: TGTGCCAGCAGTTCAACCGGGACAGGGAGCAGTCTTTTC
J: TRBJ1-2
V: TRBV12-3/TRBV12-4
D: TRBD1
size: -

CDR3: CASSRGNYGYTF
DNA: TGTGCCAGCAGTAGAGGTAACTATGGCTACACCTTC
J: TRBJ1-2
V: TRBV28
D: -
size: -

CDR3: CSVATKLAGGINEQFF
DNA: TGCAGCGTCGCTACCAAACTAGCGGGAGGAATCAATGAGCAGTTCTTC
J: TRBJ2-1
V: TRBV29-1
D: TRBD2
size: -

CDR3: CASSSGTSENTGELFF
DNA: TGTGCCAGCAGCTCGGGGACTAGCGAGAACACCGGGGAGCTGTTTTTT
J: TRBJ2-2
V: TRBV9
D: TRBD2
size: once